This T cell receptor (beta chain) is from a study of cytotoxic CD8 clonotypes in ibrutinib-treated CLL. Study overall: Of a cohort that held some 10 relapsed/refractory and 15 treatment-naive patients, around 17 were IGHV unmutated. The response samples were taken once patients had been treated for a median of about 12 months, range 6 to 36.

The table came from immunoSEQ multiplex PCR; TCRdb's copy has only in-frame clones and leaves some out. The table has 120,000 to 150,000 clones, around 77% seen once. Germline CDR1 ENHRY, CDR2 SYGVKD. This CDR3 has 12 residues. The ends were cut back, 2 bases at V and 7 bases at J, with 6 bases in the middle. This material consisted of PBMCs, taken after 12 months of ibrutinib treatment. The source of this sequence is a human donor with chronic lymphocytic leukemia. The chain links TRBV10-3 to TRBJ1-5; D remains ambiguous. CDR3 loop: CAISELPQPQHF. The CDR3 region has the DNA TGTGCCATCAGTGAGCTCCCCCAGCCCCAGCATTTT.